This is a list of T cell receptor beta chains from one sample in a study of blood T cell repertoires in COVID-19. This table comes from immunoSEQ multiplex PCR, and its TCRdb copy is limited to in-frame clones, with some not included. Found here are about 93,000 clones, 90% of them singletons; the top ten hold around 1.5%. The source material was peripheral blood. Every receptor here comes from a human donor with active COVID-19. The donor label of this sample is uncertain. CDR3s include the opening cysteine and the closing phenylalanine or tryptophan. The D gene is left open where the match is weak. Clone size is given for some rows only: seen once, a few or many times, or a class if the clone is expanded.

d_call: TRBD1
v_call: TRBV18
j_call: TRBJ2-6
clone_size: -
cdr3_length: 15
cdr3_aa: CASSANRGGANVLTF
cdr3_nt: TGTGCCAGCTCAGCGAACAGGGGTGGGGCCAACGTCCTGACTTTC

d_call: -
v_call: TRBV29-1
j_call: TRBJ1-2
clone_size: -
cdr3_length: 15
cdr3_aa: CSVEERTAANYGYTF
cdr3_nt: TGCAGCGTTGAAGAACGGACAGCCGCTAACTATGGCTACACCTTC

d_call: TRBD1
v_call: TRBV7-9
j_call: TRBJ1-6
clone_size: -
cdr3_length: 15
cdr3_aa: CASSLAQGNNSPLHF
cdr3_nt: TGTGCCAGCAGCTTAGCACAGGGGAATAATTCACCCCTCCACTTT

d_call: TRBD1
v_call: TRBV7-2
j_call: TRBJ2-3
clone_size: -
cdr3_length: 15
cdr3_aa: CASSQTGGPSDTQYF
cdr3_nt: TGTGCCAGCAGCCAGACAGGGGGGCCCTCAGATACGCAGTATTTT

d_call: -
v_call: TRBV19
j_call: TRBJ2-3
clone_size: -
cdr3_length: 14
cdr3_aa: CASRTPTGSDTQYF
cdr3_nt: TGTGCCAGTAGGACGCCCACAGGATCAGATACGCAGTATTTT

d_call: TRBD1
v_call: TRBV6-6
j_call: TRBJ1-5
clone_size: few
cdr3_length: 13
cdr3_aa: CASQDRENQPQHF
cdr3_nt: TGTGCCAGCCAGGACAGGGAGAATCAGCCCCAGCATTTT

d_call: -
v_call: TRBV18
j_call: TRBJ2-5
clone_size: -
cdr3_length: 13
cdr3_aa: CASSPGGGETQYF
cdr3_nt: TGTGCCAGCTCACCAGGGGGCGGGGAGACCCAGTACTTC

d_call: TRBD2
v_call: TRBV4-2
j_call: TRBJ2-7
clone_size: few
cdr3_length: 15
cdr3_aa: CASSQGLAGGYEQYF
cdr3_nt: TGTGCCAGCAGCCAAGGACTAGCGGGGGGTTACGAGCAGTACTTC

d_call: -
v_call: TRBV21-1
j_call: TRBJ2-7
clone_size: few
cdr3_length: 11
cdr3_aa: CASMGRYEQYF
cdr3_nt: TGTGCCAGCATGGGGCGGTACGAGCAGTACTTC

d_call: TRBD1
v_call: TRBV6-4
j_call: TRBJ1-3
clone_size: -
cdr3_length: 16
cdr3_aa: CASIDLDRGPGNTIYF
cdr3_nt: TGTGCCAGCATCGACCTGGACAGGGGGCCTGGAAACACCATATATTTT

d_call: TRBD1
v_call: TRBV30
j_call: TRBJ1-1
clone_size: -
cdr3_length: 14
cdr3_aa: CAWRKQGAWTEAFF
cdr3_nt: TGTGCCTGGAGGAAACAGGGGGCTTGGACTGAAGCTTTCTTT

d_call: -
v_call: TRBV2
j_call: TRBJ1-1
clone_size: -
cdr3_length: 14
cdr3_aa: CASSFQQLNTEAFF
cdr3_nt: TGTGCCAGCAGTTTTCAACAGTTAAACACTGAAGCTTTCTTT

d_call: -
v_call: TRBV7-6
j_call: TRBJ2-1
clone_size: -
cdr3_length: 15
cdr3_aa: CASSFLRGLGNEQFF
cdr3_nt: TGTGCCAGCAGCTTTTTGCGGGGGCTGGGCAATGAGCAGTTCTTC

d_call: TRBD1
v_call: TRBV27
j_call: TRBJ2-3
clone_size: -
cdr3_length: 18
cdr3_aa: CASSLPPLRQGIADTQYF
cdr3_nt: TGTGCCAGCAGTTTACCCCCTCTAAGACAGGGTATCGCAGATACGCAGTATTTT